The text below deals with one TCR beta chain. Its antigen remains unidentified. The CDR3 end shows no conserved phenylalanine or tryptophan, and so a read error is likely. These data are taken from a study of shared clonotypes between healthy human individuals. Germline V gene data show CDR1 as SEHNR and CDR2 as FQNEAQ (reference sequence). CDR3 size: 16 residues. V lost 1 base and J lost 6; bases outside the gene matches: 9. Loaded into unsorted PBMC replicate PCRs was approximately 300 ng DNA, approximately 30,000 T cell genomes. The assay was immunoSEQ multiplex PCR, and TCRdb's table has in-frame clones only and misses some. Counted here are hundreds of thousands of clones, around 80% occurring once; the ten biggest clones make up approximately 12%. Overall study results and limits: Researchers sampled only blood; tissue repertoires likely differ.

This sequence was found in a middle-aged woman in good health. Some clones in this sample may be carry-over from other donors' samples. Sequenced material: PBMCs. V gene TRBV7-9 combines with J gene TRBJ1-2; 9 positions agree with TRBD1. The CDR3 loop reads CASSLDGDRDLHGYTL. CDR3 sequence (DNA): TGTGCCAGCAGCTTAGACGGGGACAGGGACCTGCATGGCTACACCCTC.